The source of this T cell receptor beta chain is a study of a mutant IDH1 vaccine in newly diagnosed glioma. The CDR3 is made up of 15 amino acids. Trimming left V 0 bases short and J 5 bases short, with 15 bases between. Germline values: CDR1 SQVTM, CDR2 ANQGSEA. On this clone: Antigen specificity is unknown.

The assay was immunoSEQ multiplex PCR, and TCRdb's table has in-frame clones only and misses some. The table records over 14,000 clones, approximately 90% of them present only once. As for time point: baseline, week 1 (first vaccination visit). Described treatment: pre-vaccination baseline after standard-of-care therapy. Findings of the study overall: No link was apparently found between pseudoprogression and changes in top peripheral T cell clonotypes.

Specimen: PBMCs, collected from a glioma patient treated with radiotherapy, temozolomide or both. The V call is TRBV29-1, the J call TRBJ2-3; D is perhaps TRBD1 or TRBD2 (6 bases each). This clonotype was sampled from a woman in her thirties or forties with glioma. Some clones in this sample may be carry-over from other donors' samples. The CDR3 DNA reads TGCAGCGTTGAAGATCAAAACAGGGAGGTAGATACGCAGTATTTT. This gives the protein CSVEDQNREVDTQYF.